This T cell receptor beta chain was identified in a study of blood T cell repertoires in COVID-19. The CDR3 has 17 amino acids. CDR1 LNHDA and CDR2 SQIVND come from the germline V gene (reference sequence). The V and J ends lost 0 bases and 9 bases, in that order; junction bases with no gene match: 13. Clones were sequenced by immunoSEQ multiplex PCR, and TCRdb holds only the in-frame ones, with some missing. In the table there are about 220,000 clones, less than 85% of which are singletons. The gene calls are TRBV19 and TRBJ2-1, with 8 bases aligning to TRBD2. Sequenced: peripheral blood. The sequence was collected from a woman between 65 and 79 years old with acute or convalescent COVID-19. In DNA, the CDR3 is TGTGCCAGTAGTATAGACGGGGGAGCGGGGGCCCGGGGTGAGCAGTTCTTC. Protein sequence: CASSIDGGAGARGEQFF.